Sequencing of this T cell receptor (beta chain) was carried out in a study of T cell changes during pregnancy in multiple sclerosis. TCRdb's copy holds only in-frame clones and misses some; the assay was immunoSEQ multiplex PCR. Of fewer than 35,000 clones in the sample, roughly 89% were seen once. This receptor was taken from a female donor in good health, enrolled as a control in a pregnancy study. The sequences come from CD4+ T cells from peripheral blood mononuclear cells, collected in the third trimester of pregnancy.

Written as DNA, the CDR3 is TGTGCCAGCACCCGACAGCCCGCGAACACCGGGGAGCTGTTTTTT. Translated: CASTRQPANTGELFF. The rearrangement links TRBV6-5 to TRBJ2-2; tentatively, D is TRBD1 (5 bases). Germline V lookup: CDR1 MNHEY, CDR2 SVGAGI. The CDR3 totals 15 residues. V shed 7 bases and J shed 0 bases, with 12 bases lying between them.